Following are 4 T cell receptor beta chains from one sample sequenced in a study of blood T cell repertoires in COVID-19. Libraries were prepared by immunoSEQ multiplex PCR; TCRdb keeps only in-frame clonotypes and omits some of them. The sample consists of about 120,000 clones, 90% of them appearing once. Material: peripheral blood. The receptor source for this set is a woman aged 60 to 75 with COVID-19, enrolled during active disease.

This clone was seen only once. In DNA, the CDR3 is TGTGCCAGCAGCTTACTGCAGGGTACCGGCGGCTACACCTTC. It is translated as CASSLLQGTGGYTF. The V gene is TRBV7-3, the J gene TRBJ1-2; TRBD1 might be the D (5 bases). The V gene lost 2 bases and the J gene lost 8 bases, with 15 bases spanning the gap. The CDR3 extends over 14 amino acids. The V gene's germline CDR1 is SGHTA and CDR2 FQGTGA.

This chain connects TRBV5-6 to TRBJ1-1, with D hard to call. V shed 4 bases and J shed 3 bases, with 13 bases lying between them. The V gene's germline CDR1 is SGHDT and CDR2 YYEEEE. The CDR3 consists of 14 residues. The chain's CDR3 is CASSTDGKYTEAFF. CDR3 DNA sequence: TGTGCCAGCAGCACGGACGGGAAGTACACTGAAGCTTTCTTT.

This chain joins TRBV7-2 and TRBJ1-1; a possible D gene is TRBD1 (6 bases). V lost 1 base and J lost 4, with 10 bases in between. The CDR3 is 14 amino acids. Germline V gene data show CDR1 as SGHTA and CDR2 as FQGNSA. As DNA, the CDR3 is TGTGCCAGCAGCTTAGTATACAGGGTCACTGAAGCTTTCTTT. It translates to CASSLVYRVTEAFF.

CDR3 DNA sequence: TGTGCCATCAGCCGACGACAAGACACAGATACGCAGTATTTT. Protein product: CAISRRQDTDTQYF. The V and J genes are TRBV10-3 and TRBJ2-3; D remains ambiguous. Germline values: CDR1 ENHRY, CDR2 SYGVKD. The CDR3 totals 14 residues. V was pared by 6 bases and J by 2 bases, with 12 bases between.